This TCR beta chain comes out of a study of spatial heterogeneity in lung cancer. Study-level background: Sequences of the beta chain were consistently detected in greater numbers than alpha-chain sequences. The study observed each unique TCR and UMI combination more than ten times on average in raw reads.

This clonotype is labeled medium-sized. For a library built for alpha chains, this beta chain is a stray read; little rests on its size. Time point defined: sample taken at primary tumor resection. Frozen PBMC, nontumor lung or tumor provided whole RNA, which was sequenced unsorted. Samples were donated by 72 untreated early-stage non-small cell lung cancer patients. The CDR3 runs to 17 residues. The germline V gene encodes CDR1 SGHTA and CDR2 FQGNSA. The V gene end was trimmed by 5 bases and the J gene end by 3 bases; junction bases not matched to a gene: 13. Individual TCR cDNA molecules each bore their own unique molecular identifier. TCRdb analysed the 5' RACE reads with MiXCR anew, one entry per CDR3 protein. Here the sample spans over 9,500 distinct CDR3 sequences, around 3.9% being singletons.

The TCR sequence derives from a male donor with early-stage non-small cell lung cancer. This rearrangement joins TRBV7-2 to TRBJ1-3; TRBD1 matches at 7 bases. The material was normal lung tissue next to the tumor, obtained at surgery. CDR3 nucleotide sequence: TGTGCCAGCAGCCGTGGGGTTCGGGGACAGCTTGGAAACACCATATATTTT. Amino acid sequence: CASSRGVRGQLGNTIYF.